One and the same sample provided the 25 T cell receptor beta chains below, sequenced in a study of OX40 agonist ivuxolimab in advanced cancers. The data were produced by immunoSEQ multiplex PCR, yet TCRdb's version contains in-frame clones alone and is incomplete. The sample consists of some 62,000 clones, 79% of them appearing once. Sequencing was performed on CD4+ or CD8+ T cells sorted from blood, taken in a trial of the OX40 agonist ivuxolimab. The origin of the receptors is an adult with an advanced solid tumor such as melanoma, head and neck, liver or kidney cancer.

This clone has just one count. The chain links TRBV9 to TRBJ1-2; unclear D gene. Germline V lookup: CDR1 SGDLS, CDR2 YYNGEE. CDR3 length: 14 residues. V lost 2 bases, J lost 7 bases, and 15 bases lay in between. This CDR3 is CASSVPGITGGYTF. Written as DNA, the CDR3 is TGTGCCAGCAGCGTTCCAGGAATCACGGGTGGCTACACCTTC.

The J gene is TRBJ2-7, the V gene TRBV27; the match to TRBD1 covers 8 bases. The CDR3 loop spans 12 amino acids. V dropped 7 bases and J dropped 7; count of bases not matched to a gene: 6. Germline CDR1 reads MNHEY; CDR2 reads SMNVEV (reference sequence). CDR3 in amino acids: CASNTGGREQYF. The CDR3 DNA sequence: TGTGCCAGCAATACAGGGGGGAGAGAGCAGTACTTC.

The rearrangement joins TRBV19 to TRBJ2-1; 10 bases agree with TRBD2. V lost 5 bases, J lost 10 bases, and 11 bases stayed unmatched. The CDR3 is 15 residues long. Germline lookup yields CDR1 LNHDA and CDR2 SQIVND (reference sequence). CDR3 region: CASSFSSGGRWEQFF. The CDR3 nucleotides read TGTGCCAGTAGTTTCTCTAGCGGGGGACGGTGGGAGCAGTTCTTC.

The rearrangement uses TRBV19 and TRBJ2-1, with D possibly TRBD2 on 5 matching bases. The CDR3 extends over 16 amino acids. Germline V lookup: CDR1 LNHDA, CDR2 SQIVND (reference sequence). Trimming cost V 8 bases and J 0 bases, with 17 bases left between them. The CDR3 nucleotides read TGTGCCAGTTCCGCGGAGGTTCCGAGCTCCTACAATGAGCAGTTCTTC. Translating gives CASSAEVPSSYNEQFF.

Worth noting for this clone: The junction differs from germline at one of its ends, possibly a read error. The chain employs TRBV2 and TRBJ2-4; no reliable D call. The CDR3 is made up of 14 amino acids. Per the germline V gene, CDR1 is SNHLY and CDR2 is FYNNEI. CDR3 sequence: CASRSAIAKNIQYF. The DNA for the CDR3 is TGTGCTAGCAGGTCAGCCATAGCCAAAAACATTCAGTACTTC.

The chain is built from TRBV7-9 and TRBJ2-1, with 8 bases fitting TRBD2. The germline gives CDR1 SEHNR, CDR2 FQNEAQ (reference sequence). This CDR3 region has 16 residues. With 4 bases clipped from V and 3 bases from J, the junction kept 8 bases outside the gene matches. The CDR3 spells CASSSTGLEHYNEQFF. The CDR3 DNA sequence: TGTGCCAGCAGCTCCACGGGACTAGAGCACTACAATGAGCAGTTCTTC.

The chain couples TRBV30 to TRBJ1-1; D uncertain. Germline V gene data show CDR1 as GTSNPN and CDR2 as SVGIG (reference sequence). V was trimmed by 0 bases and J by 2 bases, leaving 7 bases between them. The CDR3 runs to 13 residues. CDR3: CAWSVHTNTEAFF. CDR3 nucleotide sequence: TGTGCCTGGAGTGTACATACTAACACTGAAGCTTTCTTT.

The chain couples TRBV10-3 to TRBJ2-1, with TRBD2 as a possible D gene (6 bases). The CDR3 spans 15 residues. Germline CDR1 is ENHRY and CDR2 is SYGVKD. V lost 0 bases and J lost 4, with 10 bases in between. The CDR3 DNA is TGTGCCATCAGTGAGTCGGCGGGAACATACAATGAGCAGTTCTTC. It translates to CAISESAGTYNEQFF.

This chain uses TRBV9 with TRBJ2-7; D is ambiguous. Germline V gene sequence: CDR1 SGDLS, CDR2 YYNGEE. The CDR3 is 14 residues long. With 0 bases removed from V and 6 bases from J, the gap between germline ends came to 13 bases. The DNA of the CDR3 is TGTGCCAGCAGCGTAGTCCCCGATGGAGCCGAGCAGTACTTC. Protein: CASSVVPDGAEQYF.

The gene calls are TRBV28 and TRBJ1-5, with D perhaps matching TRBD1 (6 bases). CDR1 and CDR2 from the germline V gene are MDHEN and SYDVKM. The CDR3 totals 16 residues. V was clipped by 4 bases and J by 1 base, with 14 bases between them. CDR3 region: CASSSPTGQSNQPQHF. The DNA for the CDR3 is TGTGCCAGCAGTTCCCCGACAGGACAGAGCAATCAGCCCCAGCATTTT. Variable domain in full (rest from reference TRBV28 and TRBJ1-5): DVKVTQSSRYLVKRTGEKVFLECVQDMDHENMFWYRQDPGLGLRLIYFSYDVKMKEKGDIPEGYSVSREKKERFSLILESASTNQTSMYLCASSSPTGQSNQPQHFGDGTRLSIL.

This clone came up a few times. CDR3 coding DNA: TGTGCCAGCAGTTTATCGGGGGGGCGGAGGGAGCAGTACTTC. It encodes CASSLSGGRREQYF. This chain uses TRBV27 with TRBJ2-7; the D gene is possibly TRBD2 (7 bases). The CDR3 is made up of 14 amino acids. Germline V lookup: CDR1 MNHEY, CDR2 SMNVEV (reference sequence). V lost 0 bases and J lost 7, with 13 bases in between.

The CDR3 bases are TGTGCCATCAGTGACTCAACCCGGACAGGGGGCGGCTACGAGCAGTACTTC. It yields the protein CAISDSTRTGGGYEQYF. The V call is TRBV10-3, the J call TRBJ2-7, with TRBD1 identical over 11 bases. Germline-derived CDR1 and CDR2 are ENHRY and SYGVKD. This CDR3 has 17 residues. Trimming at V came to 3 bases and at J to 3 bases, leaving 10 bases not matched to a gene.

The chain has TRBV11-2 and TRBJ1-4, with D possibly TRBD1 on 5 matching bases. In germline, CDR1 is SGHAT, CDR2 FQNNGV. The V end lost 7 bases, the J end lost 8 bases, and 14 bases lay between the germline ends. This CDR3 has 13 residues. The CDR3 region is CASMGVGEEKLFF. In nucleotides, the CDR3 is TGTGCCAGCATGGGGGTAGGGGAGGAAAAACTGTTTTTT.

The chain uses TRBV6-5 and TRBJ2-7; the match to TRBD1 covers 7 bases. V shed 5 bases and J 1 base; nucleotides not matched to a gene: 5. Germline V lookup: CDR1 MNHEY, CDR2 SVGAGI. CDR3 length: 14 amino acids. The CDR3 region is CASSPDRLSYEQYF. The CDR3 coding sequence is TGTGCCAGCAGTCCGGACAGGCTTTCCTACGAGCAGTACTTC.

This clone showed up just once. The CDR3 nucleotides read TGTGCCAGCAGTTACCGGACAGGGGGCTCAACCTACGAGCAGTACTTC. Translation gives CASSYRTGGSTYEQYF. The V call is TRBV6-5, the J call TRBJ2-7; 11 nucleotides agree with TRBD1. With 2 bases clipped from V and 2 bases from J, the junction kept 5 bases outside the gene matches. The CDR3 contains 16 residues. CDR1 MNHEY and CDR2 SVGAGI come from the germline V gene.

This clone was counted a single time. V and J are TRBV19 and TRBJ1-2; TRBD1 is a possible D gene (5 bases). CDR3 length equals 17 residues. V lost 9 bases to trimming and J lost 4 bases, with 27 bases between them. Germline CDR1 LNHDA, CDR2 SQIVND (reference sequence). The CDR3 DNA follows: TGTGCCAGCCGCTTATTGAAGACAGAGACCCTGCGCTATGGCTACACCTTC. This encodes CASRLLKTETLRYGYTF.

CDR3 DNA: TGCAGCGTCCGCCGGGGCACGGGCGGGGAGCTGTTTTTT. This translates into CSVRRGTGGELFF. The genes are TRBV29-1 and TRBJ2-2; D possibly uses TRBD1 or TRBD2 (5 bases each). Germline CDR1 is SQVTM and CDR2 is ANQGSEA. The CDR3 has 13 residues. V was clipped by 6 bases and J by 7 bases, with 15 bases between them.

The chain employs TRBV10-3 and TRBJ2-1, with 9 positions matching TRBD2. The CDR3 runs to 12 residues. Germline V lookup: CDR1 ENHRY, CDR2 SYGVKD. The V and J ends lost 11 bases and 8 bases, in that order; junction bases with no gene match: 7. This CDR3 is CAVSGSIDEQFF. The CDR3 DNA is TGTGCCGTTAGCGGGAGTATCGATGAGCAGTTCTTC.

The genes are TRBV9 and TRBJ2-7; a possible D gene is TRBD2 (6 bases). Trimming left V 0 bases short and J 0 bases short, with 13 bases between. CDR3 length: 16 amino acids. Germline values: CDR1 SGDLS, CDR2 YYNGEE. The DNA of the CDR3 is TGTGCCAGCAGCGTAGGACGGGGGAAAAGCTCCTACGAGCAGTACTTC. It yields the protein CASSVGRGKSSYEQYF.

This chain connects TRBV5-6 to TRBJ1-4; 8 nucleotides agree with TRBD1. Unmatched junction bases numbered 12, after V lost 3 bases and J lost 8 bases. This CDR3 is 16 amino acids long. Germline CDR1 SGHDT, CDR2 YYEEEE. The CDR3 loop reads CASSWWTGSGEEKLFF. In DNA, the CDR3 is TGTGCCAGCAGCTGGTGGACAGGGTCGGGAGAAGAAAAACTGTTTTTT.

V is TRBV27 and J is TRBJ2-7; 8 bases align to TRBD2. This CDR3 has 13 residues. Germline loops: CDR1 MNHEY, CDR2 SMNVEV (reference sequence). V was pared by 6 bases and J by 5 bases, with 6 bases of the junction left unmatched. The CDR3 loop reads CASRPGGGDEQYF. CDR3 nucleotides: TGTGCCAGCAGACCCGGGGGGGGAGACGAGCAGTACTTC.

Comments on this clone: Sequence at one end of the junction differs from germline and may be a read error. The CDR3 nucleotides are TGTGCCACCAGCGCCGCGCGGGAGGTCCAACCCTACGAGCAGTACTTC. Translated: CATSAAREVQPYEQYF. The rearrangement uses TRBV5-5 and TRBJ2-7; 8 bases are a match to TRBD2. CDR1 is SGHKS and CDR2 is YYEKEE in the germline V gene (reference sequence). There are 16 residues in the CDR3.

The gene calls are TRBV1 and TRBJ2-5; the table calls TRBD2, which could not be checked here. TRBV1 is noted as a pseudogene. The CDR3 contains 19 residues. DNA of the CDR3: TGCACCAGCAGCCAAGATCGGGCTAGCGGGAGGGCCCTGGTTGAGACCCAGTACTTC. Residues: CTSSQDRASGRALVETQYF.

This clone was recorded a few times. V is TRBV7-9 and J is TRBJ1-4; D gene ambiguous. V lost 1 base, J lost 5 bases, and 8 bases lay in between. Germline V CDR1 and CDR2: SEHNR, FQNEAQ (reference sequence). The CDR3 totals 14 residues. This CDR3 is CASSLGVGNEKLFF. The CDR3 DNA reads as TGTGCCAGCAGCTTAGGCGTAGGCAATGAAAAACTGTTTTTT. The full variable domain, its missing parts supplied by reference TRBV7-9 and TRBJ1-4, is DTGVSQNPRHKITKRGQNVTFRCDPISEHNRLYWYRQTLGQGPEFLTYFQNEAQLEKSRLLSDRFSAERPKGSFSTLEIQRTEQGDSAMYLCASSLGVGNEKLFFGSGTQLSVL.

This clone occurred a few times. CDR3: CASSSDSRKETQYF. CDR3 nucleotide sequence: TGTGCCAGCAGCTCCGACAGTCGTAAAGAGACCCAGTACTTC. The chain recombines TRBV7-2 with TRBJ2-5; tentative D call: TRBD1 (5 bases). The V end lost 4 bases, the J end lost 3 bases, and 12 bases lay between the germline ends. CDR1 and CDR2 (germline): SGHTA, FQGNSA. This CDR3 region has 14 residues.